Presented here are 3 T cell receptor beta chains from one specimen sequenced in a study of blood T cell repertoires in COVID-19. The table came from immunoSEQ multiplex PCR; TCRdb's copy has only in-frame clones and leaves some out. The sample comprises 350,000 to 450,000 clones, 70% to 90% of which are singletons, and around 2% rests with the top ten. The sample consisted of PBMCs or T cells enriched from blood (not recorded which). The receptor source for this set is a middle-aged man in a cohort exposed to, infected with or recovered from COVID-19 (not recorded which).

The gene calls are TRBV5-1 and TRBJ2-5; D remains ambiguous. The V end was cut by 1 base, the J end by 3 bases, with 16 bases between. The germline V gene encodes CDR1 SGHRS and CDR2 YFSETQ. CDR3 size: 16 residues. The CDR3 here is CASSLSNPRMKETQYF. The DNA for the CDR3 is TGCGCCAGCAGCTTGTCAAACCCTAGAATGAAAGAGACCCAGTACTTC.

V gene TRBV2 combines with J gene TRBJ1-5, with 8 bases aligning to TRBD1. J was trimmed by 5 bases and V by 5 bases; bases with no gene match: 8. Germline CDR1 and CDR2: SNHLY and FYNNEI. The CDR3 spans 15 residues. For the CDR3, the DNA is TGTGCCAGCAGTCTAACCGGACAGGGTGATCAGCCCCAGCATTTT. This encodes CASSLTGQGDQPQHF.

The chain is built from TRBV19 and TRBJ2-1; 9 nucleotides align to TRBD2. Germline CDR1 is LNHDA and CDR2 is SQIVND (reference sequence). There are 16 residues in the CDR3. Unmatched junction bases numbered 15, after V lost 5 bases and J lost 10 bases. CDR3 protein: CASSPLAGALRGEQFF. CDR3 bases: TGTGCCAGTAGTCCCTTAGCGGGAGCCCTGAGGGGGGAGCAGTTCTTC.